Listed below are T cell receptor beta chains from one sample, sequenced in a study of blood T cell repertoires in COVID-19. Only in-frame clones appear in the TCRdb table, and some are missing; sequencing was by immunoSEQ multiplex PCR. The table lists approximately 50,000 clones, approximately 80% of them singletons, with 5.8% in the top ten. Sequenced sample: PBMCs or T cells enriched from blood (not recorded which). The receptor set was obtained from a woman aged 45 to 65 with acute COVID-19. CDR3s include the opening cysteine and the closing phenylalanine or tryptophan. D genes are given only for firm matches. The listing skips clone size in some rows; elsewhere it reads once, few, many or a size class.

size,V,D,J,CDR3,DNA
once,TRBV5-1,TRBD1,TRBJ2-6,CASSLGTGSVSGANVLTF,TGCGCCAGCTCCCTCGGGACAGGGTCGGTCTCTGGGGCCAACGTCCTGACTTTC
once,TRBV7-8,TRBD1,TRBJ1-6,CANPSTGGESSYNSPLHF,TGTGCCAACCCATCGACAGGGGGCGAAAGCTCCTATAATTCACCCCTCCACTTT
few,TRBV19,NA,TRBJ1-1,CASSSLPGRAFF,TGTGCCAGTAGTAGTCTTCCTGGCAGGGCTTTCTTT
NA,TRBV6-1,NA,TRBJ1-1,CASSEEGGGSTEAFF,TGTGCCAGCAGTGAAGAGGGTGGCGGGTCCACTGAAGCTTTCTTT
NA,TRBV6-6,NA,TRBJ2-3,CASSDRWDSTDTQYF,TGTGCCAGCAGTGACAGATGGGATAGCACAGATACGCAGTATTTT
NA,TRBV7-7,TRBD1,TRBJ2-5,CASSFTGGRETQYF,TGTGCTAGCAGCTTCACAGGGGGCCGAGAGACCCAGTACTTC
NA,TRBV27,NA,TRBJ2-3,CASSLGTLTDTQYF,TGTGCCAGCAGTTTAGGGACTCTAACAGATACGCAGTATTTT
few,TRBV27,TRBD1,TRBJ1-4,CASSFTPGTGRRYKKLFF,TGTGCCAGCAGTTTTACCCCCGGGACAGGGAGGCGGTACAAAAAACTGTTTTTT
few,TRBV27,TRBD1,TRBJ2-5,CAKKTGDNQETQYF,TGTGCCAAGAAGACAGGGGATAACCAAGAGACCCAGTACTTC
NA,TRBV12-3/TRBV12-4,NA,TRBJ2-7,CASSYNRDEQYF,TGTGCCAGCAGTTATAACAGGGACGAGCAGTACTTC
NA,TRBV7-9,TRBD2,TRBJ2-1,CASSLEIAGGDEQFF,TGTGCCAGCAGCTTGGAGATAGCGGGGGGTGATGAGCAGTTCTTC
NA,TRBV2,TRBD1,TRBJ1-6,CASRRDRGDSPLHF,TGTGCCAGCAGACGGGACAGGGGAGATTCACCCCTCCACTTT
few,TRBV24-1,NA,TRBJ2-3,CATSANTDTQYF,TGTGCCACCAGTGCCAACACAGATACGCAGTATTTT
few,TRBV27,TRBD1,TRBJ1-2,CASSLSGQSNYGYTF,TGTGCCAGCAGTTTATCGGGACAGTCGAACTATGGCTACACCTTC
NA,TRBV7-9,TRBD1,TRBJ1-1,CASSPGQGRNEAFF,TGTGCCAGCAGCCCGGGACAGGGGCGGAATGAAGCTTTCTTT
NA,TRBV10-2,NA,TRBJ2-2,CASTTTYTAGELFF,TGCGCCAGCACAACTACCTATACGGCCGGGGAGCTGTTTTTT
NA,TRBV2,NA,TRBJ2-1,CASSETGSLYNEQFF,TGTGCCAGCAGTGAGACAGGTTCCCTCTACAATGAGCAGTTCTTC
NA,TRBV18,TRBD1,TRBJ1-2,CASSGTANYGYTF,TGTGCCAGCTCGGGGACAGCTAACTATGGCTACACCTTC